The 25 T cell receptor beta chains given below trace back to one sample, sequenced in a study of shared clonotypes between healthy human individuals. Libraries were prepared by immunoSEQ multiplex PCR; TCRdb keeps only in-frame clonotypes and omits some of them. The data show about 990,000 clones, around 82% seen once. Sequenced material: memory CD4+ T cells from PBMCs. Subset here: CD45RA-negative fraction. These receptors came from a young man in good health. Some clones in this sample may be carry-over from other donors' samples.

This clone was seen a few times. The chain has TRBV9 and TRBJ2-7; TRBD2 is a possible D gene (6 bases). The length of the CDR3 is 18 residues. V lost 3 bases and J 0 bases, leaving 22 bases between the germline ends. The V gene's germline CDR1 is SGDLS and CDR2 YYNGEE. The CDR3 is CASSALPGLKRGSYEQYF. The CDR3 bases are TGTGCCAGCAGCGCCCTTCCGGGACTCAAAAGGGGCTCCTACGAGCAGTACTTC.

This chain uses TRBV30 with TRBJ1-1; tentatively, D is TRBD1 (6 bases). The CDR3 sequence is 13 residues long. Germline lookup yields CDR1 GTSNPN and CDR2 SVGIG (reference sequence). The ends were cut back, 2 bases at V and 4 bases at J, with 11 bases in the middle. The CDR3 DNA reads as TGTGCCTGGAGTATGGGGGCGAGCACTGAAGCTTTCTTT. Translated, it gives CAWSMGASTEAFF.

With respect to this clone: A far larger clone is off by one base, so a read error is likely. The rearrangement uses TRBV30 and TRBJ1-4; no clear D. From germline, CDR1 is GTSNPN and CDR2 SVGIG (reference sequence). The V end lost 4 bases, the J end lost 8 bases, and 11 bases lay between the germline ends. The CDR3 loop spans 12 amino acids. The CDR3 DNA follows: TGTGCCTGGAAGTCTCCAGCGGAAAAACTGTTTTTT. Its protein is CAWKSPAEKLFF.

Only one count was recorded for this clone. In the same sample, other DNA sequences code for this CDR3. This chain connects TRBV29-1 to TRBJ2-5; D gene ambiguous. Trimming pared 4 bases from V and 1 base from J, leaving 7 bases between. This CDR3 contains 12 residues. Germline CDR1 SQVTM, CDR2 ANQGSEA. Written as DNA, the CDR3 is TGCAGCGTTGTGCCCAGCCAAGAGACCCAGTACTTC. Translating gives CSVVPSQETQYF.

The chain recombines TRBV28 with TRBJ1-5; D possibly corresponds to TRBD1 (5 bases). CDR1 is MDHEN, CDR2 SYDVKM, per germline. The V and J ends lost 6 bases and 3 bases respectively, with 15 bases between them. The CDR3 loop spans 15 amino acids. CDR3 coding DNA: TGTGCCAGCAGCTCCACAGGTGTTATCAATCAGCCCCAGCATTTT. Its translation is CASSSTGVINQPQHF.

The count of this clone is one. The chain couples TRBV25-1 to TRBJ2-2; D might be TRBD2 (6 bases). This CDR3 has 17 amino acids. V gave up 5 bases and J gave up 5 bases, with 21 bases separating them. The germline CDR1 and CDR2 sequences are MGHDK and SYGVNS. DNA for the CDR3: TGTGCCAGCAGTCGGAATGACCCGGGAGCATGGACCGGGGAGCTGTTTTTT. Translation gives CASSRNDPGAWTGELFF. Complete variable domain (other parts from reference TRBV25-1 and TRBJ2-2): EADIYQTPRYLVIGTGKKITLECSQTMGHDKMYWYQQDPGMELHLIHYSYGVNSTEKGDLSSESTVSRIRTEHFPLTLESARPSHTSQYLCASSRNDPGAWTGELFFGEGSRLTVL.

This clone has at least ten counts. J is TRBJ2-5 and V is TRBV6-1; perhaps TRBD2 as D (6 bases). The CDR3 spans 13 residues. The germline gives CDR1 MNHNS, CDR2 SASEGT. V lost 6 bases, J lost 3 bases, and 11 bases lay in between. CDR3 sequence (DNA): TGTGCCAGCAGGCGGGATGGGGAAGAGACCCAGTACTTC. Protein product: CASRRDGEETQYF.

The chain is built from TRBV29-1 and TRBJ2-7; tentative D call: TRBD2 (5 bases). Trimming removed 6 bases at V and 6 bases at J, with 21 bases between. This CDR3 has 14 residues. Germline loops: CDR1 SQVTM, CDR2 ANQGSEA. CDR3 region: CSVASLRWGVEQYF. The CDR3 DNA sequence: TGCAGCGTAGCATCGTTACGGTGGGGAGTCGAGCAGTACTTC.

This clone was detected a few times. The J gene is TRBJ2-2, the V gene TRBV11-3; 10 positions match TRBD1. The CDR3 contains 17 residues. With V trimmed by 1 base and J by 4 bases, 6 bases remained unmatched. Germline V gene lookup returns CDR1 SGHNT and CDR2 YENEEA. The CDR3 is CASSLAPDRGGTGELFF. The DNA of the CDR3 is TGTGCCAGCAGCTTAGCGCCGGACAGGGGGGGCACCGGGGAGCTGTTTTTT. Together with reference TRBV11-3 and TRBJ2-2, the CDR3 gives the full variable domain: EAGVVQSPRYKIIEKKQPVAFWCNPISGHNTLYWYLQNLGQGPELLIRYENEEAVDDSQLPKDRFSAERLKGVDSTLKIQPAELGDSAVYLCASSLAPDRGGTGELFFGEGSRLTVL.

The chain carries TRBV18 and TRBJ2-1; D perhaps matches TRBD1 (5 bases). Germline V gene data show CDR1 as KGHSH and CDR2 as LQKENI. Trimming removed 6 bases from V and 1 base from J, with 13 bases in between. CDR3 size: 15 residues. The CDR3 region has the DNA TGTGCCAGCTCCCCAGGGAAGGGGTCCTACAATGAGCAGTTCTTC. Its translation: CASSPGKGSYNEQFF.

The chain carries TRBV27 and TRBJ1-2; 7 positions match TRBD1. The germline CDR1 and CDR2 sequences are MNHEY and SMNVEV (reference sequence). There are 14 residues in the CDR3. V lost 4 bases to trimming and J lost 8 bases; unmatched junction nucleotides: 10. Written as DNA, the CDR3 is TGTGCCAGCAGTTACTCAGGGGGAGGGGGCGGCTACACCTTC. Translated: CASSYSGGGGGYTF.

This clone showed up just a few times. The genes are TRBV4-3 and TRBJ2-3; 8 bases match TRBD2. There are 18 residues in the CDR3. Germline trimming cut 4 bases from V and 2 bases from J; bases unmatched to any gene: 14. Germline CDR1 LGHNA, CDR2 YSLEER. The CDR3 is CASSRNIVTAGDTDTQYF. CDR3 DNA: TGCGCCAGCAGCCGCAACATAGTGACAGCGGGAGACACAGATACGCAGTATTTT.

The chain links TRBV6-6 to TRBJ1-2, with D tentatively TRBD1 (6 bases). Trimming removed 2 bases from V and 0 bases from J, with 10 bases in between. The CDR3 is 15 amino acids. Germline CDR1 is MNHNY and CDR2 is SVGAGI (reference sequence). The CDR3: CASSYGRGANYGYTF. CDR3 nucleotides: TGTGCCAGCAGTTACGGCAGGGGCGCTAACTATGGCTACACCTTC.

The chain joins TRBV2 to TRBJ1-5, with TRBD1 matching 9 bases. The CDR3 sequence is 12 residues long. Germline assignment: CDR1 SNHLY and CDR2 FYNNEI. V was pared by 6 bases and J by 7 bases, with 1 base of the junction left unmatched. This chain's CDR3 is CASRGTGQPQHF. CDR3 bases: TGTGCCAGCAGGGGGACAGGGCAGCCCCAGCATTTT.

This rearrangement joins TRBV7-9 to TRBJ2-7, with TRBD2 matching 8 bases. The CDR3 is 16 amino acids. V lost 4 bases to trimming and J lost 3 bases; unmatched junction nucleotides: 11. The germline V gene encodes CDR1 SEHNR and CDR2 FQNEAQ (reference sequence). CDR3 residues: CASSWPPGGGFYEQYF. DNA of the CDR3: TGTGCCAGCAGCTGGCCTCCGGGAGGGGGATTCTACGAGCAGTACTTC.

This sequence joins TRBV2 and TRBJ2-3; possible D gene TRBD2, 5 bases. The ends were cut back, 4 bases at V and 4 bases at J, with 9 bases in the middle. The CDR3 totals 13 residues. Germline lookup yields CDR1 SNHLY and CDR2 FYNNEI. The CDR3 DNA follows: TGTGCCAGCAGTGTGAACGGGGCAGATACGCAGTATTTT. Its translation: CASSVNGADTQYF.

The V and J genes are TRBV27 and TRBJ2-1; 12 positions match TRBD2. V was pared by 6 bases and J by 14 bases, with 8 bases of the junction left unmatched. CDR3 length: 13 residues. Germline loops: CDR1 MNHEY, CDR2 SMNVEV (reference sequence). The CDR3: CASSDLAGGPKFF. The CDR3 coding sequence is TGTGCCAGCAGCGACCTAGCGGGAGGGCCAAAGTTCTTC.

The chain is built from TRBV29-1 and TRBJ2-7, with TRBD2 matching 8 bases. Germline CDR1 is SQVTM and CDR2 is ANQGSEA. The CDR3 is 13 residues long. The V gene end was trimmed by 4 bases and the J gene end by 5 bases; junction bases not matched to a gene: 7. CDR3 in DNA: TGCAGCGTTGGGGGACTAGAATCTGACGAGCAGTACTTC. This sequence encodes CSVGGLESDEQYF.

The chain is built from TRBV2 and TRBJ2-1; D gene unclear. Trimming stripped 7 bases from V and 15 bases from J, with 19 bases between. CDR1 and CDR2 (germline): SNHLY, FYNNEI. CDR3 length equals 12 residues. Written as DNA, the CDR3 is TGTGCCAGCACCGCCCTTTCATTGGGTGGGTTCTTC. Translating gives CASTALSLGGFF.

This clone was observed a handful of times. The chain employs TRBV29-1 and TRBJ1-5; D call uncertain. V lost 4 bases and J 2 bases, leaving 9 bases between the germline ends. This CDR3 region has 13 residues. In germline, CDR1 is SQVTM, CDR2 ANQGSEA. This CDR3 is CSVADGGNQPQHF. CDR3 nucleotide sequence: TGCAGCGTTGCGGACGGCGGCAATCAGCCCCAGCATTTT. Full variable domain (missing parts from reference TRBV29-1 and TRBJ1-5): SAVISQKPSRDICQRGTSLTIQCQVDSQVTMMFWYRQQPGQSLTLIATANQGSEATYESGFVIDKFPISRPNLTFSTLTVSNMSPEDSSIYLCSVADGGNQPQHFGDGTRLSIL.

This clone was observed a single time. The chain has TRBV6-5 and TRBJ1-6; maybe TRBD1 (5 bases). Germline-derived CDR1 and CDR2 are MNHEY and SVGAGI. This CDR3 has 15 amino acids. Trimming cost V 6 bases and J 10 bases, with 19 bases left between them. The CDR3 sequence is CASSSSGLLGSPLHF. The CDR3 coding sequence is TGTGCCAGCAGCTCCTCAGGGCTACTTGGATCACCCCTCCACTTT.

This rearrangement joins TRBV14 to TRBJ2-1; 11 bases map to TRBD2. The V gene end was trimmed by 0 bases and the J gene end by 3 bases; junction bases not matched to a gene: 7. Germline V lookup: CDR1 SGHDN, CDR2 FVKESK. This CDR3 region has 18 residues. This CDR3 is CASSQEVAGTSGYNEQFF. CDR3 sequence (DNA): TGTGCCAGCAGCCAAGAGGTCGCCGGGACTAGCGGCTACAATGAGCAGTTCTTC. The variable domain in full, with the rest retrieved from reference TRBV14 and TRBJ2-1, is EAGVTQFPSHSVIEKGQTVTLRCDPISGHDNLYWYRRVMGKEIKFLLHFVKESKQDESGMPNNRFLAERTGGTYSTLKVQPAELEDSGVYFCASSQEVAGTSGYNEQFFGPGTRLTVL.

This chain connects TRBV7-8 to TRBJ2-3; 12 bases match TRBD2. After removal of 5 bases from V and 5 bases from J, the junction contained 8 bases not matched to a gene. CDR3 length equals 16 residues. Germline V gives CDR1 SGHVS, CDR2 FQNEAQ. The CDR3 coding sequence is TGTGCCAGCAGCACCGGACTAGCGGGGTCACAAGATACGCAGTATTTT. The encoded protein is CASSTGLAGSQDTQYF.

The chain employs TRBV10-3 and TRBJ1-2; D not certain. Germline V gives CDR1 ENHRY, CDR2 SYGVKD. The germline V and J ends were trimmed by 10 bases and 3 bases, with 21 bases remaining between them. This CDR3 comprises 15 residues. CDR3 DNA: TGTGCCACTCAATACTCGGACGGCGCTTACTATGGCTACACCTTC. Translating it yields CATQYSDGAYYGYTF.

J is TRBJ2-5 and V is TRBV5-4; 10 bases fit TRBD2. Germline values: CDR1 SGHNT, CDR2 YYREEE (reference sequence). The CDR3 is made up of 16 amino acids. After removal of 0 bases from V and 4 bases from J, the junction contained 6 bases not matched to a gene. The CDR3 DNA is TGTGCCAGCAGCTTGGGGCTAGCGGGAGAGACAGAGACCCAGTACTTC. It codes for CASSLGLAGETETQYF.